The T cell receptor (beta chain) described here comes from a study of blood T cells in healthy people across ages. Study results and limitations: The study lacked donor CMV status, which possibly confounded expanded clonotype changes. Long-lived donors had more naive CD4+ cells and higher diversity than aged donors.

Roughly 10 milliliters of peripheral blood were drawn from each donor. Together with a sample-barcoded 5' primer, a J-beta primer mix was included in a second PCR lasting roughly 6 to 12 cycles. Using its own MiXCR run on the 5' RACE reads, TCRdb lists one record per CDR3 protein. The sample has under 2 million distinct CDR3 sequences; roughly 32% are singletons. Comment on this clonotype: Its antigen is unidentified.

Sequenced input: blood. The receptor comes from a woman aged 30 to 39 in good health.

CDR3 residues: CASSLHDKQFF. The DNA for the CDR3 is TGTGCCAGCTCACTGCATGATAAGCAGTTCTTC. The chain recombines TRBV18 with TRBJ2-1; D is unresolved. CDR1 and CDR2 from the germline V gene are KGHSH and LQKENI. Between the trimmed V and J ends, which lost 4 bases and 11 bases, there was a span of 9 bases. The CDR3 has 11 residues.